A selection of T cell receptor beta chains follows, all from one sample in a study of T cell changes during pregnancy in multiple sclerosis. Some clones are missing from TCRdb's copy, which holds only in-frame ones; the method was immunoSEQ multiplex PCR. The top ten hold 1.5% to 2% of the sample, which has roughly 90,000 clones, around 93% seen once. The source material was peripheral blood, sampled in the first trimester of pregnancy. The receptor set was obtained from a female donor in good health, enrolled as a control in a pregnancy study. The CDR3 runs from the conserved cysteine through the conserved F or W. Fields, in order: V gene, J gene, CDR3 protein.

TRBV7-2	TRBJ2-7	CASSLDRASYEQYF
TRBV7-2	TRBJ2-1	CASSSSLAQSNEQFF
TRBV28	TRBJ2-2	CASSSSTGYGELFF
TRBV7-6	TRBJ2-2	CASSPSIGENTGELFF
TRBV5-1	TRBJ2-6	CASSLDGRIGASGANVLTF
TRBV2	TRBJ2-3	CARAEGDTQYF
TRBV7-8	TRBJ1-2	CASTRDLRSPFYGYTF
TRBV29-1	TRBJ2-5	CSVVYGEVRQWTQETQYF
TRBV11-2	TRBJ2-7	CASSLARGGAFEQYF
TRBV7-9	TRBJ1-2	CASSLVGSGYGYTF
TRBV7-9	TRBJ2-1	CASRLAGGSGNEQFF